This T cell receptor beta chain derives from a study of blood T cell repertoires in COVID-19. For the study at large: The United States, Italy and Spain supplied acute and convalescent COVID-19 samples.

Germline V gene data show CDR1 as GTSNPN and CDR2 as SVGIG (reference sequence). The V end lost 0 bases, the J end lost 6 bases, and 12 bases lay between the germline ends. The CDR3 has 13 residues. Study processing details: For nucleated cells, counts were estimated from reference gene primer amplification. The method was immunoSEQ multiplex PCR; TCRdb's version includes in-frame clones alone and lacks a portion of them. V and J calls and clone size come straight from that table; D and trimming were deduced from the DNA. The sample holds about 190,000 clones, roughly 91% seen once. The sequence derives from a man in his forties with active or convalescent COVID-19. The specimen was peripheral blood. V gene TRBV30 combines with J gene TRBJ2-7; maybe TRBD2 (6 bases). In DNA, the CDR3 is TGTGCCTGGAGTGTAGGCGGGATGGGCGAGCAGTACTTC. Protein sequence: CAWSVGGMGEQYF.